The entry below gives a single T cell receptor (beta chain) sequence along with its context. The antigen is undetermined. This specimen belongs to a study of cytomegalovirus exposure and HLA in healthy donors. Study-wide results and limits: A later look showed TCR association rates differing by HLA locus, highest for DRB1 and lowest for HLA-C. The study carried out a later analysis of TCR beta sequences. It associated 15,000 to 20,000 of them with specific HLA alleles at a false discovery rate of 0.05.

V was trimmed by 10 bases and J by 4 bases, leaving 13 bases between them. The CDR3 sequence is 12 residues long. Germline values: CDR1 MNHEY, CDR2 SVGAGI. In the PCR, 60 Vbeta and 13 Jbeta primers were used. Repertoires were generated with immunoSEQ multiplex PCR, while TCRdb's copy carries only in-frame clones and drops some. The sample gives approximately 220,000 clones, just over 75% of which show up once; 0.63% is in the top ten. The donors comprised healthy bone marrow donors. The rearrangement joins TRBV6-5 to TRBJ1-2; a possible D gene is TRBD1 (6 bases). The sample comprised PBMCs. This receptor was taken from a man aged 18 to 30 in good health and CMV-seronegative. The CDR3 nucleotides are TGTGCCACGGGTCCAGGGGCCTATGGCTACACCTTC. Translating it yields CATGPGAYGYTF.